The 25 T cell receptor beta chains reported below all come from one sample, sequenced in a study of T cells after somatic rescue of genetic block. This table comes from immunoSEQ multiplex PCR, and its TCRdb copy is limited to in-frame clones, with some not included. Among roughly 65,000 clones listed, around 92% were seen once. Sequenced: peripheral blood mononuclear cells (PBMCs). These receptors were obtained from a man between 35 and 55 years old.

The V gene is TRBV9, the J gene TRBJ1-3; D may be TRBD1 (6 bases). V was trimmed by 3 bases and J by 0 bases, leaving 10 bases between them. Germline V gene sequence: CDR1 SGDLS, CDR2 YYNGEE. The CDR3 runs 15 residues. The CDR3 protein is CASSGDTGSGNTIYF. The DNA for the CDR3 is TGTGCCAGCAGCGGGGACACTGGCTCTGGAAACACCATATATTTT.

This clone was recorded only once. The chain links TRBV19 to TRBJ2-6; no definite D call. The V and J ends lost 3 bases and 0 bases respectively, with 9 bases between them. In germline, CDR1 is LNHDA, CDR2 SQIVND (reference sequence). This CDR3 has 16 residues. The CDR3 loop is CASSMGQLSGANVLTF. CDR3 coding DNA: TGTGCCAGTAGTATGGGTCAGCTCTCTGGGGCCAACGTCCTGACTTTC.

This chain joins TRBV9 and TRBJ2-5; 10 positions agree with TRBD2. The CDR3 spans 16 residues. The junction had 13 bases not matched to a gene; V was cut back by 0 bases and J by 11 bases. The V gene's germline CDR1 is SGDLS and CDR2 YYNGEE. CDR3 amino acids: CASSVGLAGNPLEQYF. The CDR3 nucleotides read TGTGCCAGCAGCGTAGGACTAGCGGGCAATCCCTTGGAGCAGTACTTC.

The CDR3 loop is CASSGTGGPYEQYF. CDR3 DNA sequence: TGTGCCAGCAGCGGGACAGGGGGTCCCTACGAGCAGTACTTC. V gene TRBV27 combines with J gene TRBJ2-7, with 11 bases that match TRBD1. The germline gives CDR1 MNHEY, CDR2 SMNVEV (reference sequence). Unmatched junction bases numbered 3, after V lost 6 bases and J lost 2 bases. The CDR3 runs 14 residues.

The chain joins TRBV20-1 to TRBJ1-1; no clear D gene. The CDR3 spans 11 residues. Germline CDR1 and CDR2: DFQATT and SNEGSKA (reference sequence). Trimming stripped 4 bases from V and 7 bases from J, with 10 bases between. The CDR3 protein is CSANGVGEAFF. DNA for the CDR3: TGCAGTGCTAACGGGGTTGGTGAAGCTTTCTTT.

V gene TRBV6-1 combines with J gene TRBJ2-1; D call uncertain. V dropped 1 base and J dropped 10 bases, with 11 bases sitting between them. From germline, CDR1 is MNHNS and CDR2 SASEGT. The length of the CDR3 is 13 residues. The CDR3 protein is CASSEVSFGEQFF. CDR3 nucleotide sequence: TGTGCCAGCAGTGAAGTGAGCTTTGGGGAGCAGTTCTTC.

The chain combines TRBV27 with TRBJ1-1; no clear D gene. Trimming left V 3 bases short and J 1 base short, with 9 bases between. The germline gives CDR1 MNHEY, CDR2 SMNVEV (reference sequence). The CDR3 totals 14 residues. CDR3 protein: CASSFTGWNTEAFF. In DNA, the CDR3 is TGTGCCAGCAGTTTTACCGGATGGAACACTGAAGCTTTCTTT.

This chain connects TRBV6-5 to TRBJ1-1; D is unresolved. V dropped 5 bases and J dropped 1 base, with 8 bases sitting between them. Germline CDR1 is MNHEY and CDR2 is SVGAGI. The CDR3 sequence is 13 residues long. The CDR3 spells CASSRGRNTEAFF. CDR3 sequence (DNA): TGTGCCAGCAGTCGTGGGAGGAACACTGAAGCTTTCTTT.

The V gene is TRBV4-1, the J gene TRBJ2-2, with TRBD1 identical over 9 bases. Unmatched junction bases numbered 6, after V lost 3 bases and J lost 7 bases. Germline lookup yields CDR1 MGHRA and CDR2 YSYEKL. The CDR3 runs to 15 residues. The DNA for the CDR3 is TGCGCCAGCAGCCAGCACACAGGGGGCGTCGGGGAGCTGTTTTTT. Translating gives CASSQHTGGVGELFF.

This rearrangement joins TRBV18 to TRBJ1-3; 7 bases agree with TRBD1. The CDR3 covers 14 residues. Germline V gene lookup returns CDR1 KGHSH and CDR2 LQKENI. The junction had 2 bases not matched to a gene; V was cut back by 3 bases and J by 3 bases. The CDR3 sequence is CASSPRGSGNTIYF. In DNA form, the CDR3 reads TGTGCCAGCTCACCCAGGGGGAGTGGAAACACCATATATTTT.

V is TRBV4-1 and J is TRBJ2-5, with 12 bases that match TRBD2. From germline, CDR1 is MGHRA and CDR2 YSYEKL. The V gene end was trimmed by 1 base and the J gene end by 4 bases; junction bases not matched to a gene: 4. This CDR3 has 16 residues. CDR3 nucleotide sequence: TGCGCCAGCAGCCAAGTCCGGGGACTAGCGGGAGAGACCCAGTACTTC. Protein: CASSQVRGLAGETQYF.

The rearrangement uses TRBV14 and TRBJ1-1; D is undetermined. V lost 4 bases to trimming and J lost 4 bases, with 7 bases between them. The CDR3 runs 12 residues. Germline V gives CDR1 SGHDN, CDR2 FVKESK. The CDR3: CASSLERTEAFF. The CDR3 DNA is TGTGCCAGCAGCCTTGAGCGCACTGAAGCTTTCTTT.

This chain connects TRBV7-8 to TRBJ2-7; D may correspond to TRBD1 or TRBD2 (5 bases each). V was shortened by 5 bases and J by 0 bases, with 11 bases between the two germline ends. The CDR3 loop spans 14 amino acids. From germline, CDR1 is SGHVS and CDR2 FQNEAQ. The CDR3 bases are TGTGCCAGCAGCATCTTAGGGACCTCCTACGAGCAGTACTTC. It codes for CASSILGTSYEQYF.

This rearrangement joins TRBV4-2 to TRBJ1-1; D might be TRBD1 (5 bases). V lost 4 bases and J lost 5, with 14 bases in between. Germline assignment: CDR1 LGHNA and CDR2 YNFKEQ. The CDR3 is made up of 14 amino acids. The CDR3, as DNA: TGTGCCAGCAGCCCAAATCGGCAGGGAACTGAAGCTTTCTTT. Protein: CASSPNRQGTEAFF.

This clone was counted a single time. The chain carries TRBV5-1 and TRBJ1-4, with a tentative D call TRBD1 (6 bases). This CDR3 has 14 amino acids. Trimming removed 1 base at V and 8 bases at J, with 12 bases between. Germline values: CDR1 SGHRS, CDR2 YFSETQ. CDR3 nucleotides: TGCGCCAGCAGCTTGACACAGGGAGGCGAAAAACTGTTTTTT. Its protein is CASSLTQGGEKLFF.

The CDR3 reads CASKGTVNTEAFF. The CDR3 DNA reads as TGTGCCAGCAAAGGGACGGTGAACACTGAAGCTTTCTTT. The chain employs TRBV2 and TRBJ1-1, with D possibly matching TRBD1 (5 bases). The CDR3 length is 13 residues. The V end lost 7 bases, the J end lost 0 bases, and 9 bases lay between the germline ends. Germline-derived CDR1 and CDR2 are SNHLY and FYNNEI.

The CDR3 nucleotides are TGTGCCAGCAGCCTAACAGGGGTTCACAATCAGCCCCAGCATTTT. Amino acid sequence: CASSLTGVHNQPQHF. The rearrangement links TRBV27 to TRBJ1-5; 7 bases are shared with TRBD1. V lost 6 bases and J lost 3; bases outside the gene matches: 8. The CDR3 contains 15 residues. Germline assignment: CDR1 MNHEY and CDR2 SMNVEV (reference sequence).

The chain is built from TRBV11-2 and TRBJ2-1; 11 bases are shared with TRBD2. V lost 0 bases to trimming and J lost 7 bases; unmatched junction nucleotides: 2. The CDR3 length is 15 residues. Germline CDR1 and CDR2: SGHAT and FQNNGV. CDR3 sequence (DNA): TGTGCCAGCAGCTTAGAAGGACTAGCGGGTAATGAGCAGTTCTTC. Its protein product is CASSLEGLAGNEQFF.

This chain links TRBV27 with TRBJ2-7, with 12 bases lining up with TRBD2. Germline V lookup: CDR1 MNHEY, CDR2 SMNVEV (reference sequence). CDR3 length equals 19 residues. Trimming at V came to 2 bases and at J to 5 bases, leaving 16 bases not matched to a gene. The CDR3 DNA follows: TGTGCCAGCAGTTTAAGCTCACCTAGCGGGAGGGCCTTTGAAGACGAGCAGTACTTC. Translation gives CASSLSSPSGRAFEDEQYF.

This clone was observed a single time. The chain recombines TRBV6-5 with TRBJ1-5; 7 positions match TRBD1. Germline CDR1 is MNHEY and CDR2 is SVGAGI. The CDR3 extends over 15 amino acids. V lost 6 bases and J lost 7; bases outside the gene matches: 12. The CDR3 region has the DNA TGTGCCAGCAGCCGGGGGACAGCCGAGGGCCAGCCCCAGCATTTT. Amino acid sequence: CASSRGTAEGQPQHF.

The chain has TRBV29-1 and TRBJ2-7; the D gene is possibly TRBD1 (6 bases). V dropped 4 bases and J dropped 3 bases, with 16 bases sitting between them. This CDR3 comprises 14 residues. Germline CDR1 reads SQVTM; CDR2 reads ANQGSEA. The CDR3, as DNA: TGCAGCGTTGTAGTTCGGGACATAGTCTACGAGCAGTACTTC. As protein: CSVVVRDIVYEQYF.

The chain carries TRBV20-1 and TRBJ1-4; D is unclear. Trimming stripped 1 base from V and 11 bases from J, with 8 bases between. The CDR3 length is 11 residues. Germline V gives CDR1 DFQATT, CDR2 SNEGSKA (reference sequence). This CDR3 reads CSARAVGKLFF. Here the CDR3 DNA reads TGCAGTGCTAGAGCGGTGGGGAAACTGTTTTTT.

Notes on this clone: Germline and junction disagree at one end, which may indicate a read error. The CDR3 sequence: CAGSFSQGGETQYF. The CDR3 DNA follows: TGTGCCGGCAGCTTCTCTCAGGGCGGAGAGACCCAGTACTTC. The genes are TRBV7-2 and TRBJ2-5; the D gene is possibly TRBD1 (5 bases). Germline V gives CDR1 SGHTA, CDR2 FQGNSA. The CDR3 has 14 amino acids.

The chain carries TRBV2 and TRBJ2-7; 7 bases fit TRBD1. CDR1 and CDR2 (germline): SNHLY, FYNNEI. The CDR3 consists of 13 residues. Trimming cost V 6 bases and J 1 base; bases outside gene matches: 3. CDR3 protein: CASRWTGSYEQYF. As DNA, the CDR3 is TGTGCCAGCAGGTGGACAGGATCCTACGAGCAGTACTTC. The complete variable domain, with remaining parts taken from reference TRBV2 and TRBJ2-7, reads EPEVTQTPSHQVTQMGQEVILRCVPISNHLYFYWYRQILGQKVEFLVSFYNNEISEKSEIFDDQFSVERPDGSNFTLKIRSTKLEDSAMYFCASRWTGSYEQYFGPGTRLTVT.

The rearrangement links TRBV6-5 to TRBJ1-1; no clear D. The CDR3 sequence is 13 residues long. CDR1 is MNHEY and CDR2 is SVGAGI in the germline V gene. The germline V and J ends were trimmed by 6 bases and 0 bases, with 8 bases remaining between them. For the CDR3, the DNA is TGTGCCAGCAGGCCAAGTATGAACACTGAAGCTTTCTTT. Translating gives CASRPSMNTEAFF.